Shown below are 24 T cell receptor beta chains from a single sample sequenced in a study of blood T cells in healthy people across ages. The second PCR ran about 6 to 12 cycles with a sample-barcoded 5' primer and J-beta primers. TCRdb processed the 5' RACE reads anew with MiXCR; each CDR3 protein has one entry. In the table there are 1,800,000 or so distinct CDR3 sequences, approximately 40% of which are singletons. Sequenced input: blood. The receptors stem from a human donor in good health.

This chain links TRBV29-1 with TRBJ1-2; 7 nucleotides line up with TRBD1. Per the germline V gene, CDR1 is SQVTM and CDR2 is ANQGSEA. V lost 6 bases, J lost 2 bases, and 9 bases stayed unmatched. The CDR3 contains 14 residues. In nucleotides, the CDR3 is TGCAGCGTCCGGGACAGTGGGTCGAACTATGGCTACACCTTC. The encoded protein is CSVRDSGSNYGYTF.

This clonotype appeared a few times. The rearrangement links TRBV7-2 to TRBJ1-1; D uncertain. Germline CDR1 is SGHTA and CDR2 is FQGNSA. With 2 bases removed from V and 2 bases from J, the gap between germline ends came to 9 bases. CDR3 length: 14 amino acids. CDR3 amino acids: CASSLRLVNTEAFF. CDR3 coding DNA: TGTGCCAGCAGCTTACGTCTCGTCAACACTGAAGCTTTCTTT. The complete variable domain, with remaining parts taken from reference TRBV7-2 and TRBJ1-1, reads GAGVSQSPSNKVTEKGKDVELRCDPISGHTALYWYRQSLGQGLEFLIYFQGNSAPDKSGLPSDRFSAERTGGSVSTLTIQRTQQEDSAVYLCASSLRLVNTEAFFGQGTRLTVV.

The rearrangement uses TRBV21-1 and TRBJ2-5; the D call in the table, TRBD2, was not verified against the DNA. TRBV21-1 is described as a pseudogene. This CDR3 has 15 residues. The CDR3 nucleotides are TGTGCCAGCAGCAAATGGATGGCCCACGGGGAGACCCAGTACTTC. Translated: CASSKWMAHGETQYF.

The chain has TRBV20-1 and TRBJ1-2, with 8 bases aligning to TRBD1. J was trimmed by 4 bases and V by 2 bases; bases with no gene match: 24. Germline-derived CDR1 and CDR2 are DFQATT and SNEGSKA (reference sequence). This CDR3 region has 20 residues. CDR3 sequence reads: CSARSYRDRSTGGLGYGYTF. As DNA, the CDR3 is TGCAGTGCTAGATCCTACCGGGACAGGTCGACGGGCGGATTAGGCTATGGCTACACCTTC.

This chain uses TRBV7-2 with TRBJ2-7, with 7 positions matching TRBD1. Germline CDR1 is SGHTA and CDR2 is FQGNSA. J lost 3 bases, V lost 5 bases, and 7 bases had no gene match. The CDR3 covers 14 residues. The CDR3 spells CASSTRQGFYEQYF. The CDR3 DNA reads as TGTGCCAGCAGCACTAGACAGGGCTTCTACGAGCAGTACTTC.

The rearrangement joins TRBV4-3 to TRBJ1-2; D not certain. The CDR3 consists of 15 residues. The ends were cut back, 2 bases at V and 4 bases at J, with 14 bases in the middle. Germline V CDR1 and CDR2: LGHNA, YSLEER. The CDR3: CASSQRVEGRYGYTF. CDR3 sequence (DNA): TGCGCCAGCAGCCAACGCGTGGAGGGTCGCTATGGCTACACCTTC.

As for this clonotype: At one end the junction does not follow the germline gene, possibly because of a read error. The chain has TRBV10-3 and TRBJ1-1, with TRBD1 identical over 11 bases. This CDR3 has 14 residues. Germline V gene sequence: CDR1 ENHRY, CDR2 SYGVKD. CDR3 amino acids: CTISEARGTGGAFF. CDR3 coding DNA: TGTACCATCAGTGAGGCCCGGGGGACAGGGGGAGCTTTCTTT.

This clonotype was counted many times. The CDR3 DNA is TGCGCCAGCAGCTTGGCAGGTTTAAGGGTCCAAGAGACCCAGTACTTC. Protein: CASSLAGLRVQETQYF. The chain couples TRBV5-1 to TRBJ2-5, with D unclear. The germline gives CDR1 SGHRS, CDR2 YFSETQ. The CDR3 runs 16 residues. Trimming stripped 0 bases from V and 1 base from J, with 13 bases between. Full variable domain (outside the CDR3, taken from reference TRBV5-1 and TRBJ2-5): KAGVTQTPRYLIKTRGQQVTLSCSPISGHRSVSWYQQTPGQGLQFLFEYFSETQRNKGNFPGRFSGRQFSNSRSEMNVSTLELGDSALYLCASSLAGLRVQETQYFGPGTRLLVL.

This clonotype was seen a few times. The V and J genes are TRBV14 and TRBJ2-5, with D perhaps matching TRBD1 (5 bases). The CDR3 spans 14 residues. Germline-derived CDR1 and CDR2 are SGHDN and FVKESK. The V and J ends lost 6 bases and 5 bases respectively, with 16 bases between them. Here the CDR3 reads CASSHGYRIETQYF. The DNA for the CDR3 is TGTGCCAGCAGTCACGGGTACAGGATCGAGACCCAGTACTTC.

For the CDR3, the DNA is TGCGCCAGCAGCCAAGAGATTACACCGGCCCGCTATGGCTACACCTTC. Encoded protein: CASSQEITPARYGYTF. This chain uses TRBV4-1 with TRBJ1-2; D unresolved. Germline CDR1 and CDR2: MGHRA and YSYEKL. Trimming pared 0 bases from V and 4 bases from J, leaving 15 bases between. The CDR3 runs 16 residues.

This clonotype has more than one count but fewer than ten. The chain uses TRBV10-3 and TRBJ1-2; 7 positions agree with TRBD1. V was clipped by 3 bases and J by 1 base; unmatched bases: 8. Germline V gene data show CDR1 as ENHRY and CDR2 as SYGVKD. This CDR3 comprises 16 residues. The CDR3 here is CAISEGGDRINYGYTF. As DNA, the CDR3 is TGTGCCATCAGTGAAGGGGGGGACAGAATTAACTATGGCTACACCTTC.

A few counts support this clonotype. The rearrangement links TRBV12-5 to TRBJ1-2; 8 bases align to TRBD1. CDR3 length: 12 amino acids. The germline V gene encodes CDR1 LGHNT and CDR2 FRNRAP. The V segment lost 2 bases and the J segment 13 bases; nucleotides outside the gene matches: 6. This chain's CDR3 is CASGLPRQGSTF. In DNA, the CDR3 is TGTGCTAGTGGTTTGCCTCGACAGGGGAGCACCTTC.

This clonotype was counted between two and nine times. J is TRBJ2-3 and V is TRBV12-3 or TRBV12-4, with TRBD1 identical over 10 bases. This CDR3 contains 14 residues. J gave up 1 base and V 8 bases, and 3 bases lay outside the gene matches. The CDR3 spells CASVGTGGTDTQYF. DNA for the CDR3: TGTGCCAGCGTAGGGACAGGGGGCACAGATACGCAGTATTTT.

This chain links TRBV7-6 with TRBJ1-6, with 8 bases aligning to TRBD1. There are 19 residues in the CDR3. J was trimmed by 10 bases and V by 0 bases; bases with no gene match: 17. Looked up from germline, CDR1 is SGHVS and CDR2 is FNYEAQ. The CDR3 loop is CASSLAPGQVLYSGSPLHF. CDR3 bases: TGTGCCAGCAGCTTAGCGCCGGGACAGGTCCTCTATTCGGGATCACCCCTCCACTTT.

V gene TRBV10-3 combines with J gene TRBJ1-2; 8 nucleotides line up with TRBD1. The ends lost 4 bases at V and 3 bases at J; junction bases unmatched: 4. The CDR3 runs 14 residues. Germline V CDR1 and CDR2: ENHRY, SYGVKD. The CDR3 here is CAISATTGDYGYTF. In nucleotides, the CDR3 is TGTGCCATCAGTGCCACGACAGGGGACTATGGCTACACCTTC.

The V and J genes are TRBV13 and TRBJ1-5; 9 bases align to TRBD1. Trimming cost V 4 bases and J 2 bases; bases outside gene matches: 6. The CDR3 covers 16 residues. From germline, CDR1 is PRHDT and CDR2 FYEKMQ (reference sequence). CDR3 protein: CASSWWGQGGNQPQHF. The CDR3 nucleotides read TGTGCCAGCAGCTGGTGGGGACAGGGAGGCAATCAGCCCCAGCATTTT.

About this clonotype: At one boundary the junction diverges from the germline segment, which might be a read error. The rearrangement links TRBV7-9 to TRBJ2-7; unclear D gene. The CDR3 runs 11 residues. CDR1 and CDR2 (germline): SEHNR, FQNEAQ (reference sequence). The CDR3 protein is CTSSSAYEQYF. The CDR3 bases are TGTACCAGCAGCTCGGCCTACGAGCAGTACTTC.

V gene TRBV11-2 combines with J gene TRBJ2-1, with 13 bases matching TRBD2. Trimming removed 2 bases from V and 6 bases from J; junction bases left unmatched: 7. The CDR3 spans 17 residues. Germline assignment: CDR1 SGHAT and CDR2 FQNNGV. The CDR3 region is CASSLTSGGAYANEQFF. The CDR3 coding sequence is TGTGCCAGCAGCTTAACTAGCGGGGGGGCCTATGCCAATGAGCAGTTCTTC.

Concerning this clonotype itself: The junction departs from germline at one end; a sequencing error may be responsible. This chain uses TRBV7-9 with TRBJ2-1, with TRBD2 as a possible D gene (6 bases). CDR3 length equals 15 residues. Germline-derived CDR1 and CDR2 are SEHNR and FQNEAQ (reference sequence). The CDR3 region has the DNA TGTGCCGGCAGCCCGGGGGAATACGTCAGGGATGAGCAGTTCTTC. Its protein is CAGSPGEYVRDEQFF.

This chain links TRBV2 with TRBJ1-1; D might be TRBD1 (5 bases). There are 12 residues in the CDR3. Germline CDR1 is SNHLY and CDR2 is FYNNEI. Trimming removed 6 bases from V and 8 bases from J, with 13 bases in between. CDR3 coding DNA: TGTGCCAGCAGGGACCAGGGCCTGGAAGCTTTCTTT. It specifies CASRDQGLEAFF.

This clonotype turned up a few times. This chain uses TRBV5-1 with TRBJ1-4; D is undetermined. The germline V and J ends were trimmed by 7 bases and 0 bases, with 7 bases remaining between them. The CDR3 is made up of 13 amino acids. Germline V CDR1 and CDR2: SGHRS, YFSETQ. CDR3 bases: TGCGCCAGCCGAGTTGCAACTAATGAAAAACTGTTTTTT. Translation: CASRVATNEKLFF.

The V call is TRBV27, the J call TRBJ2-5, with D hard to call. The CDR3 is 15 amino acids. CDR1 and CDR2 from the germline V gene are MNHEY and SMNVEV (reference sequence). Deletions cut 4 bases from V and 0 bases from J, with 12 bases between. CDR3 region: CASSSAPPYQETQYF. The CDR3 DNA is TGTGCCAGCAGTTCCGCCCCGCCCTACCAAGAGACCCAGTACTTC.

This chain links TRBV27 with TRBJ2-1, with TRBD2 identical over 11 bases. The CDR3 totals 15 residues. The germline CDR1 and CDR2 sequences are MNHEY and SMNVEV (reference sequence). Trimming took 5 bases from V and 7 from J; bases not matched to a gene: 7. CDR3 sequence: CASSVLAGDRNEQFF. CDR3 in DNA: TGTGCCAGCAGTGTACTAGCGGGGGACAGGAATGAGCAGTTCTTC.

This clonotype has a handful of counts. The V and J genes are TRBV29-1 and TRBJ1-2; D not resolved. Between the trimmed V and J ends, which lost 3 bases and 4 bases, there was a span of 15 bases. Looked up from germline, CDR1 is SQVTM and CDR2 is ANQGSEA. The CDR3 is 14 amino acids. The CDR3 is CSVEGTRLGYGYTF. Written as DNA, the CDR3 is TGCAGCGTTGAGGGAACGCGCTTGGGCTATGGCTACACCTTC. Full variable domain (remainder filled in from reference TRBV29-1 and TRBJ1-2): SAVISQKPSRDICQRGTSLTIQCQVDSQVTMMFWYRQQPGQSLTLIATANQGSEATYESGFVIDKFPISRPNLTFSTLTVSNMSPEDSSIYLCSVEGTRLGYGYTFGSGTRLTVV.